This T cell receptor beta chain was documented in a study of technical replicates of blood from a handful of donors (dated by TCRdb to 2016 to 2017). CDR1 and CDR2, looked up from the germline V gene (reference sequence), are SGHKS and YYEKEE. Cut back by 4 bases and 10 bases, the V and J ends lie 9 bases apart. The CDR3 numbers 11 residues from cysteine through phenylalanine. Only the CDR3 DNA stays, 33 bases, in frame from base 1. Receptor libraries were prepared by the immunoSEQ multiplex PCR assay. Here the immuneACCESS table is served through TCRdb, limited to in-frame sequences with V and J called. Missing clones are a known gap in these copies; in checked studies unresolved V genes cover under half, and the rest lacks a known reason. The sample profile shows 65,000 to 90,000 clones; about 91% of them were found once. In total, the top ten clones hold 0.2% to 0.25% of the sample. Regarding this clone: What antigen it recognizes has not been identified. The record has no base qualities; no much larger clone is one base away.

The sequenced sample consisted of T cells isolated from PBMCs. The rearrangement combines TRBV5-5 with TRBJ2-1; TRBD2 might be the D gene, on 5 matching bases. This TCR derives from a human donor in good health. The DNA sequence is TGTGCCAGCAGCCCTAGGAGGGAGCAGTTCTTC. Translated, this is CASSPRREQFF.